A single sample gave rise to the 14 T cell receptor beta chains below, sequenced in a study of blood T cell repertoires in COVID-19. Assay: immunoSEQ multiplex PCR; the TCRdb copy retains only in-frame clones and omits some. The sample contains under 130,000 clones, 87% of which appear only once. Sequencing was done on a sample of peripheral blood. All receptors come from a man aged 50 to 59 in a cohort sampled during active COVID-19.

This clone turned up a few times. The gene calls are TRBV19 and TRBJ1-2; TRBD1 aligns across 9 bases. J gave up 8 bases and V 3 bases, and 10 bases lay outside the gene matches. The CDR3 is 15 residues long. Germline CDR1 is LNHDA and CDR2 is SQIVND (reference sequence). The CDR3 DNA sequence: TGTGCCAGTAGTATCCCGGGACAGGGCTTGAGGGGCTACACCTTC. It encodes CASSIPGQGLRGYTF.

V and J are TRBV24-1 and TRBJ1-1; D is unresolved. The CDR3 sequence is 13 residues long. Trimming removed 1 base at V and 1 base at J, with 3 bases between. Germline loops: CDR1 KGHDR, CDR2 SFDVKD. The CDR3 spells CATSDFRNTEAFF. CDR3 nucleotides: TGTGCCACCAGTGATTTTAGGAACACTGAAGCTTTCTTT.

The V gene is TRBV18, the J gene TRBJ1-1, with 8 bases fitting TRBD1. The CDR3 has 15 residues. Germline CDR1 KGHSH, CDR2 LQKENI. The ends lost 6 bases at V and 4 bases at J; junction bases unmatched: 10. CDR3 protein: CASSPDRAKLTEAFF. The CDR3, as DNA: TGTGCCAGCTCTCCGGACAGGGCTAAACTCACTGAAGCTTTCTTT.

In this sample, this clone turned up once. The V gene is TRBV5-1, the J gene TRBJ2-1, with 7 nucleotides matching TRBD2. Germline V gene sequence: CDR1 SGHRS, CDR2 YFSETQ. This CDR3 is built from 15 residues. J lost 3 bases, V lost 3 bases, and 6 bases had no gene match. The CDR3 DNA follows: TGCGCCAGCAGCTACGGGGGGTTAAACTACAATGAGCAGTTCTTC. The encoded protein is CASSYGGLNYNEQFF.

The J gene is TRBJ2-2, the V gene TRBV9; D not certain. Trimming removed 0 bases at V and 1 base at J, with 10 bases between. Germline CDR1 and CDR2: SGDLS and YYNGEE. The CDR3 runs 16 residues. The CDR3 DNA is TGTGCCAGCAGCGTAGGTGGTGGCCTGAACACCGGGGAGCTGTTTTTT. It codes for CASSVGGGLNTGELFF.

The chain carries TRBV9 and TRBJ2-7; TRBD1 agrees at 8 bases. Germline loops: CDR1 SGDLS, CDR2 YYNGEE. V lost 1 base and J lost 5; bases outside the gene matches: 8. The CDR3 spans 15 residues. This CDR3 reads CASSVMGQVSDEQYF. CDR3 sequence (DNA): TGTGCCAGCAGCGTAATGGGACAGGTATCGGACGAGCAGTACTTC.

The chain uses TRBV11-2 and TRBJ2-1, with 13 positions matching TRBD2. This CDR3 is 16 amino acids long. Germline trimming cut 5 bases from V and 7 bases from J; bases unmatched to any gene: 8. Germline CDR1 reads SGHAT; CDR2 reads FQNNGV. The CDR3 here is CASSLPGTSGVNEQFF. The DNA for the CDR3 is TGTGCCAGCAGCCTACCCGGGACTAGCGGGGTAAATGAGCAGTTCTTC.

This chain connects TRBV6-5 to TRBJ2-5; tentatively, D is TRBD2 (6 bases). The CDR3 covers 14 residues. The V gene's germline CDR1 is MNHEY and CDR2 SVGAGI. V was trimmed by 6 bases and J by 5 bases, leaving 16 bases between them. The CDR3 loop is CASSSGAGRETQYF. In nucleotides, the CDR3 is TGTGCCAGCAGCTCAGGAGCGGGTAGGGAGACCCAGTACTTC.

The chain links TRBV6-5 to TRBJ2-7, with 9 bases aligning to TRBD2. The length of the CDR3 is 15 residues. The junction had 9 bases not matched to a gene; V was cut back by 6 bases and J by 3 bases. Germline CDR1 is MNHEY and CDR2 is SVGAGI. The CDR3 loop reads CASSKGSGGYYEQYV. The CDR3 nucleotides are TGTGCCAGCAGCAAGGGTAGCGGGGGTTACTACGAGCAGTACGTC.

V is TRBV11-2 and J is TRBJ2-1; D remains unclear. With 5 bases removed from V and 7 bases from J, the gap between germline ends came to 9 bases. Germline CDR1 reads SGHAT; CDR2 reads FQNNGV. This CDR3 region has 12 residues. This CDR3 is CASSLLSNEQFF. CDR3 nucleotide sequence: TGTGCCAGCAGCCTCCTGTCTAATGAGCAGTTCTTC.

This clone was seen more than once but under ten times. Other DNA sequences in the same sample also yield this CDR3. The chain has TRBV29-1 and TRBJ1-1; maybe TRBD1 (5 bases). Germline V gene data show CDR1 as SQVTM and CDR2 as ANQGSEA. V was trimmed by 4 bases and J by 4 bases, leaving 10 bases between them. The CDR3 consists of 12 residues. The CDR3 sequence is CSVGGGGTEAFF. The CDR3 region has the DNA TGCAGCGTTGGAGGCGGGGGCACTGAAGCTTTCTTT.

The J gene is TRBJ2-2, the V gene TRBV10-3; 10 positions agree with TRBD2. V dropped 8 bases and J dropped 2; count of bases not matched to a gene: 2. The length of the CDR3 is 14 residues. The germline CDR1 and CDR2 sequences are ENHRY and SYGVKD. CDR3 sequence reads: CAILAGDNTGELFF. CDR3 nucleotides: TGTGCCATCCTAGCGGGGGATAACACCGGGGAGCTGTTTTTT.

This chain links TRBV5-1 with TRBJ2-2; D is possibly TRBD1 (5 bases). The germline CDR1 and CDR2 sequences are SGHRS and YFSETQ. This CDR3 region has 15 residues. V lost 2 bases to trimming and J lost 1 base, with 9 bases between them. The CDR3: CASSFLQVNTGELFF. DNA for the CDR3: TGCGCCAGCAGCTTTCTACAGGTGAACACCGGGGAGCTGTTTTTT.

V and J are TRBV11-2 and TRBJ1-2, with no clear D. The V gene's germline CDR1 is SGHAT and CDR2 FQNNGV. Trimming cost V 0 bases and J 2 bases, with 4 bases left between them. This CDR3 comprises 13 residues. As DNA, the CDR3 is TGTGCCAGCAGCTTAGACCTAAACTATGGCTACACCTTC. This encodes CASSLDLNYGYTF.